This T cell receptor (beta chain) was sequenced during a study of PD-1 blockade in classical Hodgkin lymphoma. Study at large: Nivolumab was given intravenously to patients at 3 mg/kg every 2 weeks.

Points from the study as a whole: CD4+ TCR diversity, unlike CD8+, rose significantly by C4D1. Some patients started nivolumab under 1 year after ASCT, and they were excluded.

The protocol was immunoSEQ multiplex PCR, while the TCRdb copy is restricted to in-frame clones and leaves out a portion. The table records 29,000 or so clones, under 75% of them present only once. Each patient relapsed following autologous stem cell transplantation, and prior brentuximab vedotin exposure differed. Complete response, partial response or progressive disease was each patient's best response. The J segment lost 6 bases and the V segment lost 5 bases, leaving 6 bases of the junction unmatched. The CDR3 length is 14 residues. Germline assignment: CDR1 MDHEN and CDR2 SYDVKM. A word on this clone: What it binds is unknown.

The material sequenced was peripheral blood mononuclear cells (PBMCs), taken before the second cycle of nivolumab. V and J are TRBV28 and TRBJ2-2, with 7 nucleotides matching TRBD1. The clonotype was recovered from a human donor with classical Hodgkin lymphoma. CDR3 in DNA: TGTGCCAGCAGTCCAGGCGACAGGGCCGGGGAGCTGTTTTTT. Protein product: CASSPGDRAGELFF.